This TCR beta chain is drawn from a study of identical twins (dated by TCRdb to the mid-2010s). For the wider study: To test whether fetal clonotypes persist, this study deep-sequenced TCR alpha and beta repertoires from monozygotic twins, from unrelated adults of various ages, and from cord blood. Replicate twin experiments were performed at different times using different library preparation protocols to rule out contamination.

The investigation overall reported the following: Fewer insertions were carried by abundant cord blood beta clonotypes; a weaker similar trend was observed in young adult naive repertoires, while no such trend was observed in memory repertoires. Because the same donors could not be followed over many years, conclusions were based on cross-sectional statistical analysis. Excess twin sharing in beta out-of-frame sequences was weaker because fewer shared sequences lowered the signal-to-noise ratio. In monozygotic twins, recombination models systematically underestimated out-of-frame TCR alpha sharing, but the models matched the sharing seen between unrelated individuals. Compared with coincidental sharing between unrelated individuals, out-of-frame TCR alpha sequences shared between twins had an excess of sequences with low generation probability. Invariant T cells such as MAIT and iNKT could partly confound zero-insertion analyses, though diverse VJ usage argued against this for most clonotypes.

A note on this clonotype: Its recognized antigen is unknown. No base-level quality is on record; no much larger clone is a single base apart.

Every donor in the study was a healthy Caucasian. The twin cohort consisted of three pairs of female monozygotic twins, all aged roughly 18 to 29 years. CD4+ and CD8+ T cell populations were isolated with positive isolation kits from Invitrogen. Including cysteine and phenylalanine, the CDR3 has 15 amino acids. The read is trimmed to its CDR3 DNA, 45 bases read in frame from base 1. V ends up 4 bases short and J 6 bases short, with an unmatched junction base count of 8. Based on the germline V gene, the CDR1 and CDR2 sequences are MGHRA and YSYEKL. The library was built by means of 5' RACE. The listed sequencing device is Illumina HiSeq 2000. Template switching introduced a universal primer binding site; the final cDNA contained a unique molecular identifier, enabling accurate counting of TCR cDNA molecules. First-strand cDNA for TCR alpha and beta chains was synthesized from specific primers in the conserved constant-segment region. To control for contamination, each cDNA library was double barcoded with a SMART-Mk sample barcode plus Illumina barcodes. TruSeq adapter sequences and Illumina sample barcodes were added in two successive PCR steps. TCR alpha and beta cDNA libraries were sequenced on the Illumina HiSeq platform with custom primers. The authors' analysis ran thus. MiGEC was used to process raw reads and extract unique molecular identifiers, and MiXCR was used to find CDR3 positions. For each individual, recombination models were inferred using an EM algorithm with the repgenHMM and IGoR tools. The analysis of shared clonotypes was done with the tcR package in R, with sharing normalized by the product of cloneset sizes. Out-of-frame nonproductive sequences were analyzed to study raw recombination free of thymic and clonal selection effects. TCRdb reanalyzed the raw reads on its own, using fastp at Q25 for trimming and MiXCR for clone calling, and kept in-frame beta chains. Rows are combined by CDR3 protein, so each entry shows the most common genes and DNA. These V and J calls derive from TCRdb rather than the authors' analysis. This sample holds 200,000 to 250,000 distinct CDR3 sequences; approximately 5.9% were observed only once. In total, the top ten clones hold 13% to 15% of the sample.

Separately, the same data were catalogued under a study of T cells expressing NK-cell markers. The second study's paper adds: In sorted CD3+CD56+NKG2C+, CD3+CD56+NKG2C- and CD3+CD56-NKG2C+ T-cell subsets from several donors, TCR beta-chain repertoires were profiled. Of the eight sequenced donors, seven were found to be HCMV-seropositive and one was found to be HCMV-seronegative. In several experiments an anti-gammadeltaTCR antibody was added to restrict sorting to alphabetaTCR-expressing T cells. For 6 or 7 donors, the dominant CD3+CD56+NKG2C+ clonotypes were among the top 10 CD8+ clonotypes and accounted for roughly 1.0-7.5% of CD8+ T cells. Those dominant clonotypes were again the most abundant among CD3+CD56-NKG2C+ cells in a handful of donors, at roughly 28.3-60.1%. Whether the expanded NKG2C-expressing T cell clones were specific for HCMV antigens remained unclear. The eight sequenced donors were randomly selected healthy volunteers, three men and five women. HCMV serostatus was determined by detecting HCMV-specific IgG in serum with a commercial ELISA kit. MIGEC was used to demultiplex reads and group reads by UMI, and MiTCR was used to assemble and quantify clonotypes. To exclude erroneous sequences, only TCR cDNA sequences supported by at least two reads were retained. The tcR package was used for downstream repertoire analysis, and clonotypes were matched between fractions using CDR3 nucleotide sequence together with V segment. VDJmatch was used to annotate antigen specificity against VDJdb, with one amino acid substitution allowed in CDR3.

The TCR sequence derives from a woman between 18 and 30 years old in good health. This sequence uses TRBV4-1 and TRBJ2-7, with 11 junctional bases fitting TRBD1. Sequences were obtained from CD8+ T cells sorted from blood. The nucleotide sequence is TGCGCCAGCAGCCCAGGACAGGGGGCGGTTAGCGAGCAGTACTTC. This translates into CASSPGQGAVSEQYF.